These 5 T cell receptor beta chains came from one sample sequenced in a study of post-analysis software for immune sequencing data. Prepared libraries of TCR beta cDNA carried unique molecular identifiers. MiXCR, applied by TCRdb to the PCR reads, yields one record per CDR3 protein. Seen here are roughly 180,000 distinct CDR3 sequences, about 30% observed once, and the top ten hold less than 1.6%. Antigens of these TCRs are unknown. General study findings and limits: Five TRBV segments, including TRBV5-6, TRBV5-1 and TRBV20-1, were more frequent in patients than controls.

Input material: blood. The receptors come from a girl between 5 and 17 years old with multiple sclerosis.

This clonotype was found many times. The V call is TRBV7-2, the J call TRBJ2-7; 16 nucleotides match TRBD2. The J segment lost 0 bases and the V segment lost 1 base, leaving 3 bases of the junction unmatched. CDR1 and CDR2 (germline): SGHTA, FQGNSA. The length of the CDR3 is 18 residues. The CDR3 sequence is CASSLVGLAGGSSYEQYF. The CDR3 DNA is TGTGCCAGCAGCTTAGTGGGACTAGCGGGAGGGAGCTCCTACGAGCAGTACTTC.

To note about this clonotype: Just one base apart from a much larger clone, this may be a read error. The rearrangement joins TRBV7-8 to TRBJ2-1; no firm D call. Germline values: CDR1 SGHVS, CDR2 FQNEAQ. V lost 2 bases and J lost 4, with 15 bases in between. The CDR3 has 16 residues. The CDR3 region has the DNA TGTGCCAGCAGCTTACGCATCGGGTTGGGTTACAATGAGCAGTTCTTC. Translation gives CASSLRIGLGYNEQFF.

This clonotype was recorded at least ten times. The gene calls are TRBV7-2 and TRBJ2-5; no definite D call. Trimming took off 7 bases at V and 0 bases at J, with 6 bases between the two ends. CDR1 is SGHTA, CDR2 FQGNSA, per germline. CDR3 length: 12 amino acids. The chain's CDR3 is CASTKDQETQYF. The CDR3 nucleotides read TGTGCCAGCACAAAAGACCAAGAGACCCAGTACTTC.

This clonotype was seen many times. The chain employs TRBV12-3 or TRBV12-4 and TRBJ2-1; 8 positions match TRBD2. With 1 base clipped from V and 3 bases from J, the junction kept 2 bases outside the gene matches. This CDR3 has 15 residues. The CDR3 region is CASSLGLAFYNEQFF. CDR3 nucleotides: TGTGCCAGCAGTTTAGGACTAGCGTTCTACAATGAGCAGTTCTTC.

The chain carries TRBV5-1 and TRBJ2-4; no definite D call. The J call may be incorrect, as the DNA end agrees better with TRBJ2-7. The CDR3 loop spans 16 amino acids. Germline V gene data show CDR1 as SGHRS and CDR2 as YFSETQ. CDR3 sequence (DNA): TGCGCCAGCAGCTTGGAATGGCGAAACTGGAGATACGAGCAGTACTTC. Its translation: CASSLEWRNWRYEQYF.